Each of the 21 T cell receptor beta chains below was sequenced from the same sample in a study of blood T cell repertoires in COVID-19. Assay used: immunoSEQ multiplex PCR; TCRdb lists only in-frame clones, some missing. This table holds roughly 200,000 clones, around 81% found once. The specimen sequenced was peripheral blood. The receptors originated from a man in his fifties with active or convalescent COVID-19.

The CDR3 sequence is CASSVTSGGSPLHF. CDR3 DNA: TGTGCCAGCAGCGTAACGTCAGGGGGATCACCCCTCCACTTT. V and J are TRBV9 and TRBJ1-6, with 7 bases aligning to TRBD1. Losses at the gene ends were 1 base for V and 10 bases for J; bases not matched to a gene: 5. Looked up from germline, CDR1 is SGDLS and CDR2 is YYNGEE. CDR3 size: 14 residues.

The chain links TRBV5-4 to TRBJ1-3; D might be TRBD1 (6 bases). Trimming shortened V by 4 bases and J by 1 base, and 12 bases separated the two germline ends. The CDR3 consists of 15 residues. From germline, CDR1 is SGHNT and CDR2 YYREEE (reference sequence). CDR3 sequence reads: CASSAGTTSGNTIYF. The CDR3 nucleotides are TGTGCCAGCAGCGCCGGGACAACTTCTGGAAACACCATATATTTT.

The genes are TRBV11-1 and TRBJ2-7; tentative D call: TRBD2 (6 bases). This CDR3 comprises 15 residues. Per the germline V gene, CDR1 is SGHAT and CDR2 is FQDESV (reference sequence). The V end lost 5 bases, the J end lost 0 bases, and 14 bases lay between the germline ends. DNA for the CDR3: TGTGCCAGCAGCCGCGTGGCGGGGAGCTCCTACGAGCAGTACTTC. Residues: CASSRVAGSSYEQYF. Combining the CDR3 with reference TRBV11-1 and TRBJ2-7 gives the whole variable domain EAEVAQSPRYKITEKSQAVAFWCDPISGHATLYWYRQILGQGPELLVQFQDESVVDDSQLPKDRFSAERLKGVDSTLKIQPAELGDSAMYLCASSRVAGSSYEQYFGPGTRLTVT.

V usage is TRBV7-9 and J usage is TRBJ2-3; TRBD1 aligns across 9 bases. Germline V gives CDR1 SEHNR, CDR2 FQNEAQ (reference sequence). The V and J ends lost 4 bases and 2 bases, in that order; junction bases with no gene match: 4. This CDR3 region has 15 residues. The CDR3 sequence is CASSSGQGPTDTQYF. DNA of the CDR3: TGTGCCAGCAGCTCGGGACAGGGTCCCACAGATACGCAGTATTTT.

The chain joins TRBV7-9 to TRBJ2-3; D is undetermined. V lost 3 bases to trimming and J lost 5 bases, with 6 bases between them. The CDR3 consists of 12 residues. Per germline, CDR1 SEHNR and CDR2 FQNEAQ (reference sequence). CDR3: CASSLSGDTQYF. Here the CDR3 DNA reads TGTGCCAGCAGCTTGAGTGGAGATACGCAGTATTTT.

The chain has TRBV19 and TRBJ2-7, with a weak D call TRBD2 (6 bases). CDR1 LNHDA and CDR2 SQIVND come from the germline V gene (reference sequence). There are 14 residues in the CDR3. The V end lost 7 bases, the J end lost 2 bases, and 15 bases lay between the germline ends. The CDR3 reads CASNPRDSPYEQYF. CDR3 coding DNA: TGTGCCAGTAATCCCCGGGACTCCCCCTACGAGCAGTACTTC.

The chain is built from TRBV5-6 and TRBJ2-3; 10 nucleotides agree with TRBD1. V gave up 4 bases and J gave up 0 bases; unmatched junction bases: 5. Per germline, CDR1 SGHDT and CDR2 YYEEEE. There are 16 residues in the CDR3. In DNA form, the CDR3 reads TGTGCCAGCAGCGCCGGGACAGGGGAAAGCACAGATACGCAGTATTTT. Its protein is CASSAGTGESTDTQYF.

The chain combines TRBV5-6 with TRBJ1-1; D remains ambiguous. This CDR3 comprises 14 residues. Trimming stripped 4 bases from V and 3 bases from J, with 13 bases between. Germline CDR1 and CDR2: SGHDT and YYEEEE. The CDR3 loop is CASSPSGRYTEAFF. In nucleotides, the CDR3 is TGTGCCAGCAGCCCCTCCGGGAGGTACACTGAAGCTTTCTTT.

This clone was seen once. The chain joins TRBV5-4 to TRBJ1-4; 8 bases map to TRBD1. V shed 0 bases, J shed 8 bases, and the junction held 3 bases outside the gene matches. CDR3 length: 14 residues. Per germline, CDR1 SGHNT and CDR2 YYREEE (reference sequence). CDR3 protein: CASSLGDRNEKLFF. Here the CDR3 DNA reads TGTGCCAGCAGCTTGGGGGACAGGAACGAAAAACTGTTTTTT.

The rearrangement uses TRBV4-1 and TRBJ2-3, with 7 bases lining up with TRBD2. Germline values: CDR1 MGHRA, CDR2 YSYEKL. Trimming removed 0 bases from V and 4 bases from J; junction bases left unmatched: 4. The CDR3 runs to 15 residues. CDR3 residues: CASSQDPAGADTQYF. The DNA of the CDR3 is TGCGCCAGCAGCCAAGATCCCGCGGGGGCAGATACGCAGTATTTT.

This clone was recorded only once. The rearrangement links TRBV2 to TRBJ1-5; D is uncertain. The CDR3 has 13 residues. CDR1 and CDR2 from the germline V gene are SNHLY and FYNNEI. Trimming removed 4 bases from V and 0 bases from J, with 4 bases in between. This CDR3 is CASSAYSNQPQHF. CDR3 nucleotide sequence: TGTGCCAGCAGTGCCTATAGCAATCAGCCCCAGCATTTT.

The gene calls are TRBV28 and TRBJ1-4; D is ambiguous. The CDR3 contains 16 residues. The V end lost 5 bases, the J end lost 3 bases, and 16 bases lay between the germline ends. Germline loops: CDR1 MDHEN, CDR2 SYDVKM. The DNA for the CDR3 is TGTGCCAGCAGTCCTTACGAACGCGGGGCTAATGAAAAACTGTTTTTT. This sequence encodes CASSPYERGANEKLFF.

The V gene is TRBV28, the J gene TRBJ1-2; tentatively, D is TRBD1 (6 bases). This CDR3 spans 15 amino acids. Trimming removed 2 bases at V and 3 bases at J, with 13 bases between. In germline, CDR1 is MDHEN, CDR2 SYDVKM. The CDR3, as DNA: TGTGCCAGCAGTTTACTTCCAGGGGACGACTATGGCTACACCTTC. Translating it yields CASSLLPGDDYGYTF.

The rearrangement joins TRBV15 to TRBJ2-3, with TRBD1 matching 10 bases. The CDR3 has 15 amino acids. V was clipped by 1 base and J by 5 bases; unmatched bases: 3. Germline V gene sequence: CDR1 LNHNV, CDR2 YYDKDF (reference sequence). CDR3 DNA sequence: TGTGCCACCAGCAGAGCGGACAGGGGGGAAGATACGCAGTATTTT. It specifies CATSRADRGEDTQYF. Using reference TRBV15 and TRBJ2-3 for the parts outside the CDR3, the full variable domain is DAMVIQNPRYQVTQFGKPVTLSCSQTLNHNVMYWYQQKSSQAPKLLFHYYDKDFNNEADTPDNFQSRRPNTSFCFLDIRSPGLGDTAMYLCATSRADRGEDTQYFGPGTRLTVL.

J is TRBJ2-1 and V is TRBV7-2; possible D gene TRBD2, 7 bases. The CDR3 has 15 amino acids. From germline, CDR1 is SGHTA and CDR2 FQGNSA. The V end lost 3 bases, the J end lost 9 bases, and 18 bases lay between the germline ends. CDR3 bases: TGTGCCAGCAGCTTCGGCAGGGGAGGGTTTAGTGAGCAGTTCTTC. Translated, it gives CASSFGRGGFSEQFF. Combining the CDR3 with reference TRBV7-2 and TRBJ2-1 gives the whole variable domain GAGVSQSPSNKVTEKGKDVELRCDPISGHTALYWYRQSLGQGLEFLIYFQGNSAPDKSGLPSDRFSAERTGGSVSTLTIQRTQQEDSAVYLCASSFGRGGFSEQFFGPGTRLTVL.

The chain carries TRBV7-2 and TRBJ1-1; D not resolved. Germline CDR1 and CDR2: SGHTA and FQGNSA. V gave up 5 bases and J gave up 2 bases, with 9 bases separating them. This CDR3 is built from 13 residues. CDR3 amino acids: CASSPYRNTEAFF. CDR3 DNA: TGTGCCAGCAGCCCGTATCGTAACACTGAAGCTTTCTTT.

This chain joins TRBV6-5 and TRBJ2-5; 8 bases line up with TRBD2. V was pared by 8 bases and J by 5 bases, with 10 bases of the junction left unmatched. The CDR3 is 14 residues long. CDR1 MNHEY and CDR2 SVGAGI come from the germline V gene. This CDR3 is CASRPGRGAETQYF. Here the CDR3 DNA reads TGTGCCAGCCGTCCCGGGCGGGGGGCTGAGACCCAGTACTTC.

V usage is TRBV3-1 (or the pseudogene TRBV3-2) and J usage is TRBJ1-4; D unclear. Germline CDR1 reads LGHDT; CDR2 reads YNNKEL (reference sequence). The V and J ends lost 4 bases and 4 bases respectively, with 13 bases between them. The CDR3 sequence is 15 residues long. CDR3: CASSLLQANNEKLFF. The DNA for the CDR3 is TGTGCCAGCAGCCTTCTCCAGGCTAATAATGAAAAACTGTTTTTT.

The chain employs TRBV4-1 and TRBJ1-3, with D possibly TRBD1 on 5 matching bases. Germline V CDR1 and CDR2: MGHRA, YSYEKL. This CDR3 contains 16 residues. Trimming removed 0 bases from V and 4 bases from J, with 13 bases in between. The CDR3 protein is CASSQDIGAGGNTIYF. The CDR3, as DNA: TGCGCCAGCAGCCAAGATATAGGGGCCGGAGGAAACACCATATATTTT.

This clone was counted a single time. The gene calls are TRBV5-4 and TRBJ1-4; D remains unclear. Trimming removed 1 base from V and 12 bases from J, with 16 bases in between. The CDR3 runs to 14 residues. Germline V CDR1 and CDR2: SGHNT, YYREEE (reference sequence). CDR3 sequence (DNA): TGTGCCAGCAGCTTGCGAGCGGGAGCTGAGGAACTGTTTTTT. Its protein product is CASSLRAGAEELFF.

The chain couples TRBV30 to TRBJ1-2; D is ambiguous. The CDR3 runs to 11 residues. The V and J ends lost 3 bases and 4 bases respectively, with 6 bases between them. Germline CDR1 reads GTSNPN; CDR2 reads SVGIG (reference sequence). The CDR3 bases are TGTGCCTGGAGGGCCCCCTATGGCTACACCTTC. It translates to CAWRAPYGYTF.